Following are 24 T cell receptor beta chains from one sample sequenced in a study of shared clonotypes between healthy human individuals. Sequenced by immunoSEQ multiplex PCR; TCRdb stores in-frame clones only, minus some. The sample shows over 700,000 clones, roughly 72% of them seen only once. Sequencing was performed on memory CD4+ T cells sorted from blood. Subset of the sample: CD45RA-negative fraction. Receptors originate from a woman aged 30 to 39 in good health.

The J gene is TRBJ1-1, the V gene TRBV6-1; 7 bases fit TRBD1. With V trimmed by 1 base and J by 1 base, 12 bases remained unmatched. Germline CDR1 and CDR2: MNHNS and SASEGT. The CDR3 consists of 18 residues. DNA for the CDR3: TGTGCCAGCAGTGAAGTGACAGGGCCGGGTATTTGGAACACTGAAGCTTTCTTT. Residues: CASSEVTGPGIWNTEAFF.

The chain uses TRBV28 and TRBJ2-5; 8 nucleotides agree with TRBD1. Trimming took 3 bases from V and 9 from J; bases not matched to a gene: 6. CDR1 is MDHEN, CDR2 SYDVKM, per germline. The CDR3 sequence is 13 residues long. The CDR3 is CASSFTATGAQYF. DNA for the CDR3: TGTGCCAGCAGTTTTACAGCGACAGGGGCCCAGTACTTC.

This clone was detected many times. This sample includes further DNA sequences coding for the same CDR3. The chain is built from TRBV5-1 and TRBJ2-1, with a weak D call TRBD2 (6 bases). CDR3 length: 15 residues. Germline V gene lookup returns CDR1 SGHRS and CDR2 YFSETQ. The V end was cut by 0 bases, the J end by 4 bases, with 11 bases between. The CDR3 region has the DNA TGCGCCAGCAGCTTGGATCTAGCGTCGTACAATGAGCAGTTCTTC. It specifies CASSLDLASYNEQFF.

This chain links TRBV14 with TRBJ2-7; D possibly corresponds to TRBD2 (6 bases). V lost 4 bases to trimming and J lost 3 bases, with 16 bases between them. Germline CDR1 SGHDN, CDR2 FVKESK. The CDR3 consists of 15 residues. The CDR3 sequence is CASSRGSAGNYEQYF. CDR3 bases: TGTGCCAGCAGCCGAGGATCTGCGGGGAACTACGAGCAGTACTTC.

This chain uses TRBV6-5 with TRBJ1-2; tentatively, D is TRBD1 (5 bases). V lost 4 bases, J lost 4 bases, and 13 bases lay in between. The CDR3 covers 14 residues. CDR1 MNHEY and CDR2 SVGAGI come from the germline V gene. The CDR3 DNA follows: TGTGCCAGCAGTTCCCCCCGGGACGGCTATGGCTACACCTTC. Amino acids: CASSSPRDGYGYTF.

This chain joins TRBV4-1 and TRBJ2-2, with 7 positions matching TRBD1. This CDR3 is 17 amino acids long. The germline gives CDR1 MGHRA, CDR2 YSYEKL. J was trimmed by 6 bases and V by 1 base; bases with no gene match: 11. The CDR3 DNA sequence: TGCGCCAGCAGCCAAGTGCTACTGGGACAGAATTCCGGGGAGCTGTTTTTT. Translated: CASSQVLLGQNSGELFF.

The rearrangement uses TRBV5-4 and TRBJ2-7; D is unclear. V lost 1 base and J lost 5, with 4 bases in between. Germline V gene data show CDR1 as SGHNT and CDR2 as YYREEE (reference sequence). The CDR3 totals 11 residues. DNA for the CDR3: TGTGCCAGCAGCTTGTACGACGAGCAGTACTTC. Its protein product is CASSLYDEQYF.

This clone came up once. The J gene is TRBJ1-3, the V gene TRBV7-8; D gene unclear. This CDR3 is 13 amino acids long. CDR1 is SGHVS and CDR2 is FQNEAQ in the germline V gene. V lost 4 bases and J 0 bases, leaving 4 bases between the germline ends. The CDR3 spells CASSSNSGNTIYF. DNA for the CDR3: TGTGCCAGCAGCTCGAACTCTGGAAACACCATATATTTT.

This clone has more than one count but fewer than ten. The chain uses TRBV5-1 and TRBJ2-1, with D tentatively TRBD1 (6 bases). This CDR3 has 14 amino acids. Germline CDR1 reads SGHRS; CDR2 reads YFSETQ. V lost 0 bases and J 5 bases, leaving 9 bases between the germline ends. CDR3 nucleotide sequence: TGCGCCAGCAGCTTGGGGACAGAAAACAATGAGCAGTTCTTC. Protein: CASSLGTENNEQFF.

This rearrangement joins TRBV4-1 to TRBJ2-4; a weak D match, TRBD1 (6 bases). Germline V gives CDR1 MGHRA, CDR2 YSYEKL. The CDR3 consists of 17 residues. V was cut by 3 bases and J by 1 base, with 16 bases left in between. In nucleotides, the CDR3 is TGCGCCAGCAGCCATTTGGGCAGGGGAGACGCCAAAAACATTCAGTACTTC. This gives the protein CASSHLGRGDAKNIQYF.

The chain combines TRBV27 with TRBJ2-3; D tentatively fits TRBD1 or TRBD2 (5 bases each). The CDR3 runs 15 residues. The V end lost 4 bases, the J end lost 8 bases, and 19 bases lay between the germline ends. The germline V gene encodes CDR1 MNHEY and CDR2 SMNVEV (reference sequence). CDR3 coding DNA: TGTGCCAGCAGTTCTCCATACTATCAGGGAGCTACGCAGTATTTT. This encodes CASSSPYYQGATQYF.

There are a few counts of this clone. The J gene is TRBJ2-7, the V gene TRBV29-1, with a possible D match to TRBD1 (6 bases). Germline lookup yields CDR1 SQVTM and CDR2 ANQGSEA. V shed 7 bases and J shed 3 bases, with 16 bases lying between them. There are 13 residues in the CDR3. CDR3 sequence reads: CSAIRGDGYEQYF. DNA of the CDR3: TGCAGCGCCATCAGGGGTGATGGCTACGAGCAGTACTTC.

V is TRBV2 and J is TRBJ1-5; TRBD1 matches at 10 bases. With 8 bases clipped from V and 4 bases from J, the junction kept 5 bases outside the gene matches. The CDR3 has 14 residues. CDR1 SNHLY and CDR2 FYNNEI come from the germline V gene. The CDR3 region has the DNA TGTGCCAGCTTTCGGGACAGGGGAAATCAGCCCCAGCATTTT. Its protein product is CASFRDRGNQPQHF. Filled out from reference TRBV2 and TRBJ1-5, the complete variable domain reads EPEVTQTPSHQVTQMGQEVILRCVPISNHLYFYWYRQILGQKVEFLVSFYNNEISEKSEIFDDQFSVERPDGSNFTLKIRSTKLEDSAMYFCASFRDRGNQPQHFGDGTRLSIL.

The chain carries TRBV28 and TRBJ1-3; TRBD1 might be the D (5 bases). Germline values: CDR1 MDHEN, CDR2 SYDVKM. The CDR3 consists of 16 residues. V lost 4 bases and J 2 bases, leaving 15 bases between the germline ends. The CDR3 loop reads CASSSPRRETGNTIYF. CDR3 coding DNA: TGTGCCAGCAGTTCTCCTCGCAGGGAGACTGGAAACACCATATATTTT.

The V and J genes are TRBV19 and TRBJ2-7; unclear D gene. Germline V lookup: CDR1 LNHDA, CDR2 SQIVND (reference sequence). CDR3 length: 9 residues. V was shortened by 8 bases and J by 4 bases, with 3 bases between the two germline ends. The CDR3 nucleotides read TGTGCCAGTGAATACGAGCAGTACTTC. Its protein product is CASEYEQYF.

The rearrangement joins TRBV2 to TRBJ1-2; TRBD1 might be the D (5 bases). The V gene's germline CDR1 is SNHLY and CDR2 FYNNEI. The CDR3 runs to 13 residues. The V end was cut by 2 bases, the J end by 5 bases, with 9 bases between. The CDR3 DNA sequence: TGTGCCAGCAGTGAACAGGGTGTGTATGGCTACACCTTC. Its protein product is CASSEQGVYGYTF.

In this sample, this clone turned up a few times. The gene calls are TRBV18 and TRBJ2-5; no definite D call. Germline V gene sequence: CDR1 KGHSH, CDR2 LQKENI. The V gene lost 3 bases and the J gene lost 3 bases, with 2 bases spanning the gap. The CDR3 totals 11 residues. Here the CDR3 reads CASSPKETQYF. The CDR3 DNA reads TGTGCCAGCTCACCGAAAGAGACCCAGTACTTC.

V gene TRBV5-1 combines with J gene TRBJ1-2; 7 nucleotides agree with TRBD1. CDR1 and CDR2 from the germline V gene are SGHRS and YFSETQ. J was trimmed by 2 bases and V by 7 bases; bases with no gene match: 5. The CDR3 is 13 amino acids. CDR3 region: CASQQGQNYGYTF. Here the CDR3 DNA reads TGCGCCAGCCAGCAGGGACAGAACTATGGCTACACCTTC. Using reference TRBV5-1 and TRBJ1-2 for the parts outside the CDR3, the full variable domain is KAGVTQTPRYLIKTRGQQVTLSCSPISGHRSVSWYQQTPGQGLQFLFEYFSETQRNKGNFPGRFSGRQFSNSRSEMNVSTLELGDSALYLCASQQGQNYGYTFGSGTRLTVV.

This rearrangement joins TRBV2 to TRBJ1-1, with TRBD1 identical over 7 bases. This CDR3 has 13 residues. The germline gives CDR1 SNHLY, CDR2 FYNNEI. The ends lost 7 bases at V and 3 bases at J; junction bases unmatched: 5. CDR3 protein: CASTAQGYTEAFF. The DNA of the CDR3 is TGTGCCAGCACTGCACAGGGGTACACTGAAGCTTTCTTT.

Only a few counts were recorded for this clone. Other DNA sequences in the same sample also yield this CDR3. The chain links TRBV18 to TRBJ1-1; weak D call: TRBD1 (5 bases). Germline V CDR1 and CDR2: KGHSH, LQKENI. The CDR3 runs 14 residues. Deletions cut 3 bases from V and 1 base from J, with 9 bases between. As DNA, the CDR3 is TGTGCCAGCTCACCGACGACAGCGAACACTGAAGCTTTCTTT. It specifies CASSPTTANTEAFF.

V usage is TRBV27 and J usage is TRBJ2-3; perhaps TRBD2 as D (5 bases). V lost 5 bases and J 6 bases, leaving 15 bases between the germline ends. Per the germline V gene, CDR1 is MNHEY and CDR2 is SMNVEV (reference sequence). The length of the CDR3 is 14 residues. CDR3 coding DNA: TGTGCCAGCAGTCTCCAGGCGGCGGGTGATACGCAGTATTTT. As protein: CASSLQAAGDTQYF.

The rearrangement links TRBV5-1 to TRBJ1-2; D not resolved. The CDR3 consists of 14 residues. Trimming removed 2 bases at V and 5 bases at J, with 13 bases between. Germline values: CDR1 SGHRS, CDR2 YFSETQ. CDR3 sequence: CASSFRRSNYGYTF. CDR3 coding DNA: TGCGCCAGCAGCTTCCGACGCAGCAATTATGGCTACACCTTC.

This clone was counted between two and nine times. The chain couples TRBV5-4 to TRBJ2-1; 10 bases are a match to TRBD2. Germline CDR1 and CDR2: SGHNT and YYREEE (reference sequence). Trimming took 4 bases from V and 7 from J; bases not matched to a gene: 14. The CDR3 totals 17 residues. The CDR3 region has the DNA TGTGCCAGCAGCCGAAAAAATATAGCGGGAGGTGATAATGAGCAGTTCTTC. Its protein is CASSRKNIAGGDNEQFF.

The sample holds one count of this clone. The chain is built from TRBV27 and TRBJ1-5; D uncertain. Germline V lookup: CDR1 MNHEY, CDR2 SMNVEV (reference sequence). The V end was cut by 3 bases, the J end by 7 bases, with 16 bases between. This CDR3 has 15 amino acids. The CDR3 is CASSFTHGPGQPQHF. In nucleotides, the CDR3 is TGTGCCAGCAGTTTTACCCACGGTCCGGGACAGCCCCAGCATTTT.